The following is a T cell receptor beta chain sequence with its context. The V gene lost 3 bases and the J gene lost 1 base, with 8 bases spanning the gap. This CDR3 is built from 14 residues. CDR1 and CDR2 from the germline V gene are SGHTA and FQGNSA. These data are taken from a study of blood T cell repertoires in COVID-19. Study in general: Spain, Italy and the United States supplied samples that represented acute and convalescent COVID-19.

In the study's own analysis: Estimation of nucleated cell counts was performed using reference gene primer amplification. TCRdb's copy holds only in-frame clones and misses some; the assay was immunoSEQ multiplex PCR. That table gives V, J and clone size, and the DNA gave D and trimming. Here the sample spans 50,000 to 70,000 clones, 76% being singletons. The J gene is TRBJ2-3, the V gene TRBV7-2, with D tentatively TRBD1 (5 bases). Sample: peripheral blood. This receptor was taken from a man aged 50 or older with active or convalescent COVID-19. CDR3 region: CASSFTRGTDTQYF. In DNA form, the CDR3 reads TGTGCCAGCAGCTTTACCAGGGGCACAGATACGCAGTATTTT.